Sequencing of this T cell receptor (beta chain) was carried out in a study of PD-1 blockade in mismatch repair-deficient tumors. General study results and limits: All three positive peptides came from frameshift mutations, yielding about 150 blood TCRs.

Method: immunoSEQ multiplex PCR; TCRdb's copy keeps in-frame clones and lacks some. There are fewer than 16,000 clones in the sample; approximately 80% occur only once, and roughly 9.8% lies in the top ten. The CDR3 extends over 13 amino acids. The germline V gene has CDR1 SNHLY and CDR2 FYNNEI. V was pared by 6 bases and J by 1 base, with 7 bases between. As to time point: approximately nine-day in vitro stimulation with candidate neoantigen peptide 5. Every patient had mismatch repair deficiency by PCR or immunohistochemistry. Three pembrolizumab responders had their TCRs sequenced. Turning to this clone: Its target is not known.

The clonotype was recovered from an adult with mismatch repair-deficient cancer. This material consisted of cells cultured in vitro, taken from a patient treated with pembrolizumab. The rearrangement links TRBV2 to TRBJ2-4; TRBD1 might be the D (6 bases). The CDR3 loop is CASRQGAKNIQYF. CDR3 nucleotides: TGTGCCAGCAGGCAGGGGGCCAAAAACATTCAGTACTTC.